The 18 T cell receptor beta chains given below trace back to one sample, sequenced in a study of Ad26.COV2.S vaccination and SARS-CoV-2 variants. Generated by immunoSEQ multiplex PCR, the TCRdb table keeps only in-frame clones and is missing some. The data show under 550,000 clones, roughly 90% seen once. Treatment here: 15 to 20 received Ad26.COV2.S at low or high dose, single or two shots; 5 received placebo; per-sample allocation not given. The study sampled participants on day 63 after the first vaccine or placebo injection. Here the sequenced sample was peripheral blood, taken in a trial of Ad26.COV2.S vaccine versus placebo. The receptors here all came from a person between 18 and 60 years old who received the Ad26.COV2.S COVID-19 vaccine or a placebo.

The rearrangement joins TRBV14 to TRBJ1-6, with D uncertain. The germline V and J ends were trimmed by 4 bases and 10 bases, with 11 bases remaining between them. The CDR3 is 13 amino acids. CDR1 and CDR2 from the germline V gene are SGHDN and FVKESK. The CDR3 DNA reads as TGTGCCAGCAGCCTCCTGGCAGGATCACCCCTCCACTTT. This encodes CASSLLAGSPLHF.

This rearrangement joins TRBV19 to TRBJ1-1; unclear D gene. The CDR3 extends over 17 amino acids. Germline CDR1 is LNHDA and CDR2 is SQIVND (reference sequence). V lost 6 bases to trimming and J lost 0 bases, with 20 bases between them. Written as DNA, the CDR3 is TGTGCCAGTAGCCTGACACCACGAGCTTATATGAACACTGAAGCTTTCTTT. Translating it yields CASSLTPRAYMNTEAFF.

This chain links TRBV18 with TRBJ2-7, with TRBD1 identical over 7 bases. The V and J ends lost 3 bases and 2 bases, in that order; junction bases with no gene match: 7. Germline CDR1 reads KGHSH; CDR2 reads LQKENI. The CDR3 is 15 amino acids. CDR3 protein: CASSPGRTGAYEQYF. CDR3 sequence (DNA): TGTGCCAGCTCACCGGGAAGGACAGGAGCCTACGAGCAGTACTTC.

V and J are TRBV18 and TRBJ1-5; 9 bases fit TRBD1. The germline V gene encodes CDR1 KGHSH and CDR2 LQKENI. The CDR3 consists of 21 residues. V gave up 4 bases and J gave up 0 bases; unmatched junction bases: 19. CDR3 region: CASSLDLRDREKGYSNQPQHF. CDR3 in DNA: TGTGCCAGCTCACTTGACCTCCGGGACAGGGAGAAGGGGTATAGCAATCAGCCCCAGCATTTT. Full variable domain (outside the CDR3, taken from reference TRBV18 and TRBJ1-5): NAGVMQNPRHLVRRRGQEARLRCSPMKGHSHVYWYRQLPEEGLKFMVYLQKENIIDESGMPKERFSAEFPKEGPSILRIQQVVRGDSAAYFCASSLDLRDREKGYSNQPQHFGDGTRLSIL.

CDR3 bases: TGTGCCAGCAGATCGACTCCTTTTGGTACCCTTGATACGCAGTATTTT. It specifies CASRSTPFGTLDTQYF. The chain has TRBV7-2 and TRBJ2-3; D is unresolved. The CDR3 is 16 amino acids. V dropped 6 bases and J dropped 6 bases, with 22 bases sitting between them. Germline assignment: CDR1 SGHTA and CDR2 FQGNSA.

V usage is TRBV9 and J usage is TRBJ2-3, with D hard to call. The CDR3 contains 14 residues. Germline V lookup: CDR1 SGDLS, CDR2 YYNGEE. V was pared by 4 bases and J by 2 bases, with 11 bases between. The CDR3 here is CASSMTFNTDTQYF. CDR3 in DNA: TGTGCCAGCAGCATGACATTTAACACAGATACGCAGTATTTT.

J is TRBJ2-7 and V is TRBV30; unclear D gene. Germline CDR1 GTSNPN, CDR2 SVGIG (reference sequence). This CDR3 has 12 amino acids. The germline V and J ends were trimmed by 1 base and 7 bases, with 11 bases remaining between them. CDR3 in DNA: TGTGCCTGGAGTGGGGTCCCTCGGGAGCAGTACTTC. As protein: CAWSGVPREQYF.

CDR3 sequence (DNA): TGTGCCAGCAGTGAGGCAGCCTACTCCTATAATTCACCCCTCCACTTT. It encodes CASSEAAYSYNSPLHF. V is TRBV6-1 and J is TRBJ1-6, with D unclear. The CDR3 runs 16 residues. The V end lost 3 bases, the J end lost 0 bases, and 9 bases lay between the germline ends. CDR1 MNHNS and CDR2 SASEGT come from the germline V gene.

The chain has TRBV7-9 and TRBJ2-7; 7 bases align to TRBD1. CDR1 is SEHNR and CDR2 is FQNEAQ in the germline V gene (reference sequence). The CDR3 covers 13 residues. V lost 5 bases and J lost 5; bases outside the gene matches: 6. CDR3 DNA sequence: TGTGCCAGCAGCCGTGACAGGGTAAACGAGCAGTACTTC. The encoded protein is CASSRDRVNEQYF.

For this clone: The same CDR3 can be traced to other DNA sequences in this sample. The genes are TRBV7-9 and TRBJ1-4, with D hard to call. The CDR3 sequence is 14 residues long. Trimming cost V 0 bases and J 5 bases, with 7 bases left between them. The germline V gene encodes CDR1 SEHNR and CDR2 FQNEAQ (reference sequence). The CDR3 DNA sequence: TGTGCCAGCAGCTTAGCGCTCGGGAATGAAAAACTGTTTTTT. As protein: CASSLALGNEKLFF.

The chain couples TRBV6-6 to TRBJ1-5; 9 bases agree with TRBD1. The CDR3 loop spans 15 amino acids. The J segment lost 7 bases and the V segment lost 2 bases, leaving 6 bases of the junction unmatched. Germline assignment: CDR1 MNHNY and CDR2 SVGAGI (reference sequence). The CDR3 DNA reads TGTGCCAGCAGTTACCCACGGGACAGGGAACAGCCCCAGCATTTT. It encodes CASSYPRDREQPQHF.

This clone was seen only once. This chain connects TRBV20-1 to TRBJ2-7, with 8 bases fitting TRBD1. From germline, CDR1 is DFQATT and CDR2 SNEGSKA (reference sequence). This CDR3 has 11 residues. The CDR3 DNA follows: TGCAGCACGACAGGGGTCGGCGAGCAGTACTTC. Amino acids: CSTTGVGEQYF.

The chain combines TRBV4-2 with TRBJ1-2; 7 bases match TRBD1. The trim removed 5 bases at V and 7 bases at J, leaving 16 bases unmatched. From germline, CDR1 is LGHNA and CDR2 YNFKEQ. The CDR3 sequence is 16 residues long. The CDR3 reads CASSLTGAQGLTGYTF. CDR3 nucleotide sequence: TGTGCCAGCAGCTTAACAGGGGCACAGGGGTTGACTGGCTACACCTTC.

The J gene is TRBJ2-7, the V gene TRBV7-2; tentative D call: TRBD1 (5 bases). The V gene's germline CDR1 is SGHTA and CDR2 FQGNSA. The V and J ends lost 4 bases and 0 bases respectively, with 10 bases between them. The CDR3 length is 14 residues. CDR3 nucleotides: TGTGCCAGCAGCTCCAGGGTGGGCTCCTACGAGCAGTACTTC. Protein: CASSSRVGSYEQYF.

The chain carries TRBV3-1 (or the pseudogene TRBV3-2) and TRBJ1-1; a possible D gene is TRBD1 (5 bases). CDR1 is LGHDT and CDR2 is YNNKEL in the germline V gene (reference sequence). The CDR3 sequence is 15 residues long. V shed 4 bases and J shed 2 bases, with 14 bases lying between them. The CDR3 DNA is TGTGCCAGCAGCCCACGTGGGGGGGGTAACACTGAAGCTTTCTTT. Protein sequence: CASSPRGGGNTEAFF.

The chain employs TRBV10-3 and TRBJ2-7; 10 nucleotides align to TRBD1. This CDR3 is 15 amino acids long. V shed 3 bases and J 4 bases; nucleotides not matched to a gene: 6. Germline V gene data show CDR1 as ENHRY and CDR2 as SYGVKD. The CDR3 nucleotides are TGTGCCATCAGTGACGGGGACAGGGGAGGGTACGAGCAGTACTTC. Its protein product is CAISDGDRGGYEQYF.

This chain links TRBV7-9 with TRBJ1-6; D call uncertain. Trimming shortened V by 10 bases and J by 5 bases, and 18 bases separated the two germline ends. Germline lookup yields CDR1 SEHNR and CDR2 FQNEAQ (reference sequence). This CDR3 is 15 amino acids long. The CDR3: CATELPGRNNSPLHF. CDR3 DNA: TGTGCCACGGAACTACCCGGGCGAAATAATTCACCCCTCCACTTT.

The chain combines TRBV3-1 (or the pseudogene TRBV3-2) with TRBJ1-1; no firm D call. This CDR3 region has 13 residues. The V end was cut by 4 bases, the J end by 5 bases, with 11 bases between. Germline V gene lookup returns CDR1 LGHDT and CDR2 YNNKEL (reference sequence). The DNA of the CDR3 is TGTGCCAGCAGCCCCCCTTTGAGGACTGAAGCTTTCTTT. Its translation: CASSPPLRTEAFF.